A selection of T cell receptor beta chains follows, all from one sample in a study of blood T cell repertoires in COVID-19. Repertoires were generated with immunoSEQ multiplex PCR, while TCRdb's copy carries only in-frame clones and drops some. The sample contains a few hundred thousand clones, about nine tenths of which appear only once. Sequenced material: peripheral blood. These receptors all come from a man between 50 and 59 years old with acute or convalescent COVID-19. Each CDR3 is given with its conserved first and last residue. D genes are given only for firm matches.

v_call	d_call	cdr3_aa
TRBV6-5	TRBD1	CASSQTGTGATEAFF
TRBV5-1	TRBD2	CASSLGLAGGPGQETQYF
TRBV15	TRBD1	CATSRDPRTGNYGYTF
TRBV6-5	NA	CASSYGAQSLEAFF
TRBV6-2/TRBV6-3	TRBD2	CASSYPTSGQETQYF
TRBV19	TRBD1	CASSIGQGAYGELFF
TRBV5-1	TRBD1	CASSVTAGTAYEQYF
TRBV30	TRBD1	CAWNRDSTSPLHF
TRBV6-6	TRBD2	CASSYGGGAFETQYF
TRBV21-1	NA	CASSTRGSVEAFF
TRBV24-1	TRBD1	CATSPGRGHSPLHF
TRBV5-6	NA	CASSLGYTDTQYF
TRBV6-6	NA	CASSYSGALNSPLHF
TRBV3-1/TRBV3-2	NA	CASSQLLLQETQYF
TRBV3-1/TRBV3-2	NA	CASSQHQGLDSPLHF
TRBV5-1	TRBD2	CASSLGLAGGPQETQYF
TRBV30	TRBD1	CAWISSDRTNEKLFF
TRBV5-6	TRBD1	CASSPRQGYEQYF
TRBV5-6	NA	CASSLTGSGNQPQHF
TRBV19	TRBD1	CASSETGGNTDTQYF
TRBV3-1/TRBV3-2	NA	CASSQGPGGNTIYF
TRBV6-4	NA	CASSDPGTPSETEAFF
TRBV5-5	TRBD1	CASSWGDRGTNTEAFF
TRBV2	NA	CASTQRDVNEQFF
TRBV18	TRBD1	CASSPGTGGYEQYF
TRBV6-1	NA	CASSEGTLQETQYF
TRBV27	TRBD1	CASSFQQGVNEKLFF
TRBV5-6	NA	CASSLQGRANEKLFF
TRBV19	NA	CASSDITEYYGYTF
TRBV9	NA	CASSVGGLTDTQYF
TRBV11-2	NA	CASSLVAGNNSPLHF
TRBV18	NA	CASSPPRHSFYGYTF
TRBV10-3	TRBD2	CATRAGGSGANVLTF
TRBV7-6	TRBD1	CASSSRLRDRGHEQFF
TRBV6-5	NA	CASTQGGGSYGYTF
TRBV6-5	NA	CASSRQAEAQQTQYF
TRBV11-2	NA	CASSLAYTEAFF
TRBV4-1	TRBD2	CASSQAGAGTRDEQFF
TRBV5-1	NA	CASSLDRLSGLDEQYF